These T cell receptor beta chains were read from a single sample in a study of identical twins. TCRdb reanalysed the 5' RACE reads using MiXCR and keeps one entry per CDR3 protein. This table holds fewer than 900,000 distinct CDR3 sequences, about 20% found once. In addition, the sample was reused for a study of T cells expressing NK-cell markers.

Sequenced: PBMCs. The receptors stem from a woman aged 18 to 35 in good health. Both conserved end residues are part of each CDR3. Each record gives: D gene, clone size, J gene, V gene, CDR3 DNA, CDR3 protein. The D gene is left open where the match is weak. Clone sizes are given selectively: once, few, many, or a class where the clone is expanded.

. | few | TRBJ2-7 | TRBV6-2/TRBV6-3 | TGTGCCAGCACCTCGGCCAACATAAAAAAGGACTACGAGCAGTACTTC | CASTSANIKKDYEQYF
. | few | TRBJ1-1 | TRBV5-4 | TGTGCCAGCAGCTTGGCGCCCCAGAACACTGAAGCTTTCTTT | CASSLAPQNTEAFF
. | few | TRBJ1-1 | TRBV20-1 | TGCAGTGCTAGAGATCCCCGCATGAACACTGAAGCTTTCTTT | CSARDPRMNTEAFF
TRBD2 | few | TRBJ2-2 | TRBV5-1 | TGCGCCAGCAGCTCCGTACTAGCGGGAGGCACCGGGGAGCTGTTTTTT | CASSSVLAGGTGELFF
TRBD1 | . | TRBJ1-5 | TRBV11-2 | TGTGCCAGCAGCTTAAACACAGGGGGGAGTCAGCCCCAGCATTTT | CASSLNTGGSQPQHF
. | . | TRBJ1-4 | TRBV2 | TGTGCCAGCAGTGAACGGCTGAAACTGTTTTTT | CASSERLKLFF
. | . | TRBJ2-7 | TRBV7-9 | TGTGCCAGCAGCTCCGGACGGAGTACCGAGCAGTACTTC | CASSSGRSTEQYF
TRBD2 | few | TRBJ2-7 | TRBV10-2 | TGCGCCAGCAGTGGCGAAAGCGGGAGCGAGCAGTACTTC | CASSGESGSEQYF
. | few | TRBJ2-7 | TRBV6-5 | TGTGCCAGCAGTTACCTACCTGGGACTGGGACCTACGAGCAGTACTTC | CASSYLPGTGTYEQYF
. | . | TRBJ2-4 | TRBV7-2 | TGTGCCAGCAGCTTAGGAGAGTTACCCAAAAACATTCAGTACTTC | CASSLGELPKNIQYF
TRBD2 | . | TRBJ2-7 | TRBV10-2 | TGCGCCAGCAGTTATTCCGGGACTAGGGTCTTCGAGCAGTACTTC | CASSYSGTRVFEQYF
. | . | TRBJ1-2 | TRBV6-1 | TGTGCCACCCCGTGGGGTACTTCCTATGGCTACACCTTC | CATPWGTSYGYTF
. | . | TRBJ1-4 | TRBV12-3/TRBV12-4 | TGTGCCAGCAGTTTAGTTCGTAGAGGTTTCCGCGGGACTAATGAAAAACTGTTTTTT | CASSLVRRGFRGTNEKLFF
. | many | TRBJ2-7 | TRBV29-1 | TGCAGCGTTGGTGGAGGTGGCTACGAGCAGTACTTC | CSVGGGGYEQYF
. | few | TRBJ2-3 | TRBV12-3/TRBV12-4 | TGTGCCAGCAATTTTTTAGATACGCAGTATTTT | CASNFLDTQYF
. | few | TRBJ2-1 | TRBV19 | TGTGCCGTCTCGATGGGGGACCTGGGCAATGAGCAGTTCTTC | CAVSMGDLGNEQFF
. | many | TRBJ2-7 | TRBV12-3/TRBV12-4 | TGTGCCAGCACTACCCCAGGGGGGGCCTACCAGCAGTACTTC | CASTTPGGAYQQYF
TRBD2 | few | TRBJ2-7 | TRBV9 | TGTGCCAGCAGCGCGGGACTAGCGGAATTGGTGCAGTACTTC | CASSAGLAELVQYF
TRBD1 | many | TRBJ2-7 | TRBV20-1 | TGCAGTGCTATTGCCGGGACAGGCCGCTACGAGCAGTACTTC | CSAIAGTGRYEQYF
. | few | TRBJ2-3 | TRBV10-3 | TGTGCCATCGGTGGGAGTGAAGCAGATACGCAGTATTTT | CAIGGSEADTQYF
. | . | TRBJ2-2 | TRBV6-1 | TGTGCCAGCAGTCGCGTCTATACCTTGAACACCGGGGAGCTGTTTTTT | CASSRVYTLNTGELFF
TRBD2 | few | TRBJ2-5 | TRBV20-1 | TGCAGTGCTAGAGGTAGCGGGGGCCAAGAGACCCAGTACTTC | CSARGSGGQETQYF
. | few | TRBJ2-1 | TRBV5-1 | TGCGCCAGCAGCTTGGCATCTTATAGCTCCTACAATGAGCAGTTCTTC | CASSLASYSSYNEQFF
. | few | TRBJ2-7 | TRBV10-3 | TGTGCCATCAGTGATGACATACTCTACGAGCAGTACTTC | CAISDDILYEQYF
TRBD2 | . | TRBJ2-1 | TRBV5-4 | TGTGCCAGCAGCACGGGACTAGCGGGAGGGCTCTACAATGAGCAGTTCTTC | CASSTGLAGGLYNEQFF
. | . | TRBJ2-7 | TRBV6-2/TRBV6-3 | TGTGCCAGCAGCCTAGGGGGAAGCGGGACCTACGAGCAGTACTTC | CASSLGGSGTYEQYF